This TCR beta chain was captured in a study of cytomegalovirus exposure and HLA in healthy donors. In germline, CDR1 is MNHNY, CDR2 SVGAGI (reference sequence). The CDR3 has 16 residues. Trimming cost V 7 bases and J 4 bases; bases outside gene matches: 16. Study-wide findings and caveats: A later analysis linked a missense DCLRE1C variant to TCR beta V- and J-gene trimming. Productive rates of about 87% or about 30% were seen for most TCR beta V segments in an earlier analysis.

A few counts support this clone. Its antigen is undetermined. Amplification used 60 Vbeta primers and 13 Jbeta primers. As originally analysed: Unique TCR beta chains numbered around 75 million in a later analysis, with around 11 million shared. Data came from immunoSEQ multiplex PCR; TCRdb stores just in-frame clones and leaves some out. That table furnishes V, J and clone size, whereas the DNA furnished D and trimming. The data contain 200,000 to 250,000 clones, about 70% of them singletons. The donors gave bone marrow, and they were healthy. The receptor comes from a woman in her thirties in good health and CMV-seronegative. Input material: PBMCs. J is TRBJ2-7 and V is TRBV6-6; 7 bases are a match to TRBD2. Written as DNA, the CDR3 is TGTGCCAGCACCGAGAGGGGTTATAGCGGGTCATACGAGCAGTACTTC. Translated, it gives CASTERGYSGSYEQYF.